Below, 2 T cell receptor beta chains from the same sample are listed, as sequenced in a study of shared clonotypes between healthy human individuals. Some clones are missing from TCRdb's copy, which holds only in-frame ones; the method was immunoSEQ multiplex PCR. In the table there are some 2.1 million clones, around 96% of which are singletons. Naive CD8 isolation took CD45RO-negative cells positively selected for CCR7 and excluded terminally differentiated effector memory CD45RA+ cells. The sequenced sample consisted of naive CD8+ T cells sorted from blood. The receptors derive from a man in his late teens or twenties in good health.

The CDR3, as DNA: TGTGCTCAAGTCCCCGACCGATGCAAAACCCCAACTAATGAAAAACTGTTTTTT. Its protein is CAQVPDRCKTPTNEKLFF. This rearrangement joins TRBV28 to TRBJ1-4; no definite D call. CDR3 size: 18 residues. Germline V gene sequence: CDR1 MDHEN, CDR2 SYDVKM.

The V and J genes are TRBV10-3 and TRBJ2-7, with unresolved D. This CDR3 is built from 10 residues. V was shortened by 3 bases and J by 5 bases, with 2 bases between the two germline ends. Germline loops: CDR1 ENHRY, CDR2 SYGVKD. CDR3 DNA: TGTGCCATCAGTGACAACGAGCAGTACTTC. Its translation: CAISDNEQYF.